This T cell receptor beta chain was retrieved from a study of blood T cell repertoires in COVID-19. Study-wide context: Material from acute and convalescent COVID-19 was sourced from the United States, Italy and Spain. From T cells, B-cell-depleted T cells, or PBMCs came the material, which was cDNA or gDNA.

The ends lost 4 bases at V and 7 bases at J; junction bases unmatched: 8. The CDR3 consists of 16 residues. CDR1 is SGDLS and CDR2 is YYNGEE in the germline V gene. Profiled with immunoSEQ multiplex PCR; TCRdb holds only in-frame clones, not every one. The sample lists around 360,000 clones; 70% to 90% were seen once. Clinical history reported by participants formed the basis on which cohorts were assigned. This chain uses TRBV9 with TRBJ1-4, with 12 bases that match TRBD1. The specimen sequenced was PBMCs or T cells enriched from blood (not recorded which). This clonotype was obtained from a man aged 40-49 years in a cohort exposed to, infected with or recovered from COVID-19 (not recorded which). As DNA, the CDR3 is TGTGCCAGCAGCCCGGGGACAGGGGGCTTAGTTGAAAAACTGTTTTTT. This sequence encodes CASSPGTGGLVEKLFF.